This T cell receptor (beta chain) comes out of a study of blood T cell repertoires in COVID-19. Study in general: Samples of COVID-19 (acute and convalescent) were obtained from the United States, Italy and Spain. T cells, B-cell-depleted T cells, or PBMCs provided the cDNA or gDNA that served as material.

In the source study's methods: Cell counts per sample came from amplifying reference gene primers. Assay: immunoSEQ multiplex PCR; the TCRdb copy retains only in-frame clones and omits some. That table furnishes V, J and clone size, whereas the DNA furnished D and trimming. The table records 35,000 to 50,000 clones, 70% to 90% of them present only once. This CDR3 region has 18 residues. With V trimmed by 1 base and J by 3 bases, 12 bases remained unmatched. Germline V CDR1 and CDR2: SGHNT, YYREEE (reference sequence). This chain uses TRBV5-4 with TRBJ2-3; 9 bases are a match to TRBD2. This TCR was recovered from a woman in her 70s in a cohort sampled during active COVID-19. The sample consisted of peripheral blood. The CDR3 region is CASSLQVVDSGSTDTQYF. The CDR3 DNA sequence: TGTGCCAGCAGCTTGCAGGTAGTAGATAGCGGGAGTACAGATACGCAGTATTTT.